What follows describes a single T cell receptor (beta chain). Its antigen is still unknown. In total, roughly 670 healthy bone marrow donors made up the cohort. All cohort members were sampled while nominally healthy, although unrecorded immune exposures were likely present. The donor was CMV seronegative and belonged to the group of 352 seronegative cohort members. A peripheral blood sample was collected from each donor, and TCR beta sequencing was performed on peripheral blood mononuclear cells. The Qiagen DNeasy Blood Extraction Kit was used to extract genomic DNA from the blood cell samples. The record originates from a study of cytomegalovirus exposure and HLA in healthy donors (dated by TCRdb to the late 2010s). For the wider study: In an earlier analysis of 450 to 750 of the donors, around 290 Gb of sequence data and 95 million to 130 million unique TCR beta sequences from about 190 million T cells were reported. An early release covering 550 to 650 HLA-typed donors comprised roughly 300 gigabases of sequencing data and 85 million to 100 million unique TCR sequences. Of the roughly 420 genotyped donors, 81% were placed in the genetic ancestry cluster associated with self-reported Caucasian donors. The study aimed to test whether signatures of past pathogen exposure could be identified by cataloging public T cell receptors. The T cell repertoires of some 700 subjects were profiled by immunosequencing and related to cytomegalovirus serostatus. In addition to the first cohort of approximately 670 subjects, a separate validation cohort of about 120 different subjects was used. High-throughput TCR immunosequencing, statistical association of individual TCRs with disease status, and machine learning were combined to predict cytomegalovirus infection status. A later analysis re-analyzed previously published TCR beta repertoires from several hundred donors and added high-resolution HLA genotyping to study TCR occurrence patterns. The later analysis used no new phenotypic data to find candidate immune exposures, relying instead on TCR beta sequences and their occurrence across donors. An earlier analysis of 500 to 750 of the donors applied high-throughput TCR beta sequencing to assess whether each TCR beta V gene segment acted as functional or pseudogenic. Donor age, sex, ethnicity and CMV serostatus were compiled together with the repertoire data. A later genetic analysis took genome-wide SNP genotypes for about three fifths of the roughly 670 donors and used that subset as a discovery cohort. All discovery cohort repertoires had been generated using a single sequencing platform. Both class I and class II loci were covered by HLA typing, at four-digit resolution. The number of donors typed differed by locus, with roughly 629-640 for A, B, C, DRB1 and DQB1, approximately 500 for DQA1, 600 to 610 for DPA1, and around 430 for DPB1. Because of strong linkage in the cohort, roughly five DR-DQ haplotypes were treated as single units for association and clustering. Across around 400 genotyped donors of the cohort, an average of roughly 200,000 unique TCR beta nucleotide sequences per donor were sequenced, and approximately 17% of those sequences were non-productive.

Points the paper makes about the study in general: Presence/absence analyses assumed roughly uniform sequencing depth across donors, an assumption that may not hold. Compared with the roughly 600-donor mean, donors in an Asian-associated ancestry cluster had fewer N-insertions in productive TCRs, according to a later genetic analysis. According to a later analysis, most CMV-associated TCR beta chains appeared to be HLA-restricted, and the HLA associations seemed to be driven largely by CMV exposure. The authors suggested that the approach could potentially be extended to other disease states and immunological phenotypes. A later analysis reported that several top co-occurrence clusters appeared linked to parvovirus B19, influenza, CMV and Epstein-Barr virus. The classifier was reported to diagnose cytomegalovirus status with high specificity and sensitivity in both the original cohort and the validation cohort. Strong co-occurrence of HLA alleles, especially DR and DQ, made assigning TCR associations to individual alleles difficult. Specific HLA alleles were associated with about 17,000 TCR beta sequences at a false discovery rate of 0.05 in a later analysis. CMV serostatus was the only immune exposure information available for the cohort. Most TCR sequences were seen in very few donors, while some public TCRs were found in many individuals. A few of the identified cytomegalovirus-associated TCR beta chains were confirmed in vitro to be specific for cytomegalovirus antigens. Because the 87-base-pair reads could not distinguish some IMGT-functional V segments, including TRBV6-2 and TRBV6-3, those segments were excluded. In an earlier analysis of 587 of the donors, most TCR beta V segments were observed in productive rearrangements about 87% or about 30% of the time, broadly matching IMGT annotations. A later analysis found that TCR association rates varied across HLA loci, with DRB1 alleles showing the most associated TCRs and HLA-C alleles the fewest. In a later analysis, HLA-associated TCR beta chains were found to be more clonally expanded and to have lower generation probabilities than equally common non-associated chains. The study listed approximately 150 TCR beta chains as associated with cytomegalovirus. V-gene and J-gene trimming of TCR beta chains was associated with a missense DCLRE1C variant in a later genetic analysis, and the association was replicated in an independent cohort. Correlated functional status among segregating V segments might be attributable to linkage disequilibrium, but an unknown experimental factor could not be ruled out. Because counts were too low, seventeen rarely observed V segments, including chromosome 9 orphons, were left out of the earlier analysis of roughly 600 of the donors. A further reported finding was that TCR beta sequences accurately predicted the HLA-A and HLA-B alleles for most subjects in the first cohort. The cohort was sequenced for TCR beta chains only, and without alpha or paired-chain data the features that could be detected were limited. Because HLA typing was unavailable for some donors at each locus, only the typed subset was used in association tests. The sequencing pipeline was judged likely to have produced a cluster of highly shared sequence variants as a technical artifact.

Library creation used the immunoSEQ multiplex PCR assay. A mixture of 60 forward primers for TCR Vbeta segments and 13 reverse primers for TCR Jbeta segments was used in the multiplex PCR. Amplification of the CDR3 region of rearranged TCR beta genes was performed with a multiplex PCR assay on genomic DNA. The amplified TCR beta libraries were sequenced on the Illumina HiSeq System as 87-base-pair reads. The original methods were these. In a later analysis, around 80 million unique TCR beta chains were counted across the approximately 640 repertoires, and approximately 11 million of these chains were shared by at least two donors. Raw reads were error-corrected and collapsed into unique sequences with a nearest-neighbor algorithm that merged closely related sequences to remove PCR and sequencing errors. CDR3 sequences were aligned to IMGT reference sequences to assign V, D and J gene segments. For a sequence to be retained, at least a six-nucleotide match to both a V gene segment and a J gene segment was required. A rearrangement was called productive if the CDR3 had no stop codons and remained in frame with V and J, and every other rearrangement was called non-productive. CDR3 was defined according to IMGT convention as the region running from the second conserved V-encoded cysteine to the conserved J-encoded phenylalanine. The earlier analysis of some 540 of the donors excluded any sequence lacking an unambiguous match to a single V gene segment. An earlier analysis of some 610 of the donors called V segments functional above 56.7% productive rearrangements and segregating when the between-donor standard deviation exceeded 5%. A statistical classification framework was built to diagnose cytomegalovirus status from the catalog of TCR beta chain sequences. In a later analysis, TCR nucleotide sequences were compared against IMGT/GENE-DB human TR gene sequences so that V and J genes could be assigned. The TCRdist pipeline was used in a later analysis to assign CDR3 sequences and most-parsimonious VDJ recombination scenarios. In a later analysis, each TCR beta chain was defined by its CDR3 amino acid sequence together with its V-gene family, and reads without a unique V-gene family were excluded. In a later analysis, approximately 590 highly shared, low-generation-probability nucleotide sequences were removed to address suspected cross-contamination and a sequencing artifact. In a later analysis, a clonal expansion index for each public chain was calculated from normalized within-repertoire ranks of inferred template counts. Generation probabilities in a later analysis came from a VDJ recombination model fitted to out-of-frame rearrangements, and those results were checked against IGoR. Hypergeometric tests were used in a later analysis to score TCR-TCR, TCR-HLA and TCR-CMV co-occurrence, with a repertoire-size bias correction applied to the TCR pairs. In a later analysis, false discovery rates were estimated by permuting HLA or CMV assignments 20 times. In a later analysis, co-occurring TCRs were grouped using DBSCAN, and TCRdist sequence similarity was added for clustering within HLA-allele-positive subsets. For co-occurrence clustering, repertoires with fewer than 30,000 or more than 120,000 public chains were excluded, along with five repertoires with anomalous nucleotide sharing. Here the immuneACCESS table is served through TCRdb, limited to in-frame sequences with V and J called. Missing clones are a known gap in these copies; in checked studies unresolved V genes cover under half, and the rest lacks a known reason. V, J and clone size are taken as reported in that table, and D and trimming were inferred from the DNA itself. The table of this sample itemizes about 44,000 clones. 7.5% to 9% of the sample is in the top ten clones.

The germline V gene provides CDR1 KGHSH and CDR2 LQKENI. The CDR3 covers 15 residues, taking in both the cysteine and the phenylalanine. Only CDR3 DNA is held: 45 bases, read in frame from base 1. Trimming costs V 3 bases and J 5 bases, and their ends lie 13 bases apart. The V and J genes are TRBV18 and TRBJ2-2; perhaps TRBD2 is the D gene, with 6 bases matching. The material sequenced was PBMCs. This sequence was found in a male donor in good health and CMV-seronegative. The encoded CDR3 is CASSPPGRNTGELFF. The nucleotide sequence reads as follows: TGTGCCAGCTCACCTCCAGGGAGGAATACCGGGGAGCTGTTTTTT.